These 32 T cell receptor beta chains were all obtained from the same sample, sequenced in a study of blood T cell repertoires in COVID-19 (dated by TCRdb to the early 2020s). The protocol used for the library was the immunoSEQ multiplex PCR assay. The immuneACCESS repertoire file appears here via TCRdb, limited to in-frame rearrangements. These files lack a portion of the clones; in checked studies, under half of the deficit traces to unresolved V genes, and the cause of the others is not known. This sample lists 75,000 to 95,000 clones; more than 70% were detected once. The ten biggest clones cover approximately 2.9% of the sample. Sequencing input: peripheral blood. The receptors here all came from a woman over 75 with acute or convalescent COVID-19.

The chain links TRBV5-4 to TRBJ2-2; maybe TRBD2 (5 bases). CDR1 and CDR2 (germline): SGHNT, YYREEE (reference sequence). The CDR3 has 16 amino acids. V was shortened by 3 bases and J by 7 bases, with 19 bases between the two germline ends. CDR3 in DNA: TGTGCCAGCAGCTCAAGGTCGTCTAGCCCTGACGGGGAGCTGTTTTTT. Amino acids: CASSSRSSSPDGELFF.

The DNA for the CDR3 is TGTGCCGGGGCGAGGCCGGACACTAGCACAGATACGCAGTATTTT. This encodes CAGARPDTSTDTQYF. The chain has TRBV7-9 and TRBJ2-3; weak D call: TRBD1 (5 bases). Germline values: CDR1 SEHNR, CDR2 FQNEAQ (reference sequence). This CDR3 is built from 15 residues. Trimming removed 11 bases from V and 0 bases from J, with 18 bases in between. The full variable domain, its missing parts supplied by reference TRBV7-9 and TRBJ2-3, is DTGVSQNPRHKITKRGQNVTFRCDPISEHNRLYWYRQTLGQGPEFLTYFQNEAQLEKSRLLSDRFSAERPKGSFSTLEIQRTEQGDSAMYLCAGARPDTSTDTQYFGPGTRLTVL.

The chain combines TRBV5-1 with TRBJ2-7; 10 nucleotides agree with TRBD2. The CDR3 totals 16 residues. Trimming cost V 3 bases and J 0 bases; bases outside gene matches: 6. Germline CDR1 and CDR2: SGHRS and YFSETQ. The DNA for the CDR3 is TGCGCCAGCAGCTCTTTAGCGGGGGGACCCTCCTACGAGCAGTACTTC. This sequence encodes CASSSLAGGPSYEQYF. Looking up the rest from reference TRBV5-1 and TRBJ2-7 gives the full variable domain: KAGVTQTPRYLIKTRGQQVTLSCSPISGHRSVSWYQQTPGQGLQFLFEYFSETQRNKGNFPGRFSGRQFSNSRSEMNVSTLELGDSALYLCASSSLAGGPSYEQYFGPGTRLTVT.

V usage is TRBV4-2 and J usage is TRBJ1-2; unclear D gene. Per germline, CDR1 LGHNA and CDR2 YNFKEQ. The length of the CDR3 is 16 residues. Between the trimmed V and J ends, which lost 0 bases and 6 bases, there was a span of 17 bases. The DNA for the CDR3 is TGTGCCAGCAGCCAAGATTTGGCGGGGATCGGAAATGGCTACACCTTC. Its translation is CASSQDLAGIGNGYTF.

The rearrangement uses TRBV12-3 or TRBV12-4 and TRBJ2-3; TRBD2 might be the D (6 bases). The germline V and J ends were trimmed by 11 bases and 6 bases, with 15 bases remaining between them. This CDR3 has 12 amino acids. CDR3 sequence: CAGGATRDTQYF. The DNA for the CDR3 is TGTGCCGGCGGGGCCACCAGGGATACGCAGTATTTT.

V is TRBV18 and J is TRBJ2-7; tentative D call: TRBD1 (6 bases). Trimming removed 2 bases at V and 3 bases at J, with 17 bases between. From germline, CDR1 is KGHSH and CDR2 LQKENI. This CDR3 is 16 amino acids long. CDR3 amino acids: CASSPLYRAVHYEQYF. The CDR3 coding sequence is TGTGCCAGCTCACCATTATACAGGGCGGTGCACTACGAGCAGTACTTC. Full variable domain (rest looked up from reference TRBV18 and TRBJ2-7): NAGVMQNPRHLVRRRGQEARLRCSPMKGHSHVYWYRQLPEEGLKFMVYLQKENIIDESGMPKERFSAEFPKEGPSILRIQQVVRGDSAAYFCASSPLYRAVHYEQYFGPGTRLTVT.

This chain joins TRBV30 and TRBJ1-2; no clear D gene. In germline, CDR1 is GTSNPN, CDR2 SVGIG (reference sequence). Trimming stripped 1 base from V and 2 bases from J, with 8 bases between. The CDR3 extends over 13 amino acids. CDR3 sequence reads: CAWSGEFNYGYTF. DNA for the CDR3: TGTGCCTGGAGTGGAGAATTCAACTATGGCTACACCTTC.

V gene TRBV7-2 combines with J gene TRBJ2-1; TRBD2 matches at 7 bases. This CDR3 contains 14 residues. In germline, CDR1 is SGHTA, CDR2 FQGNSA. Trimming cost V 3 bases and J 4 bases; bases outside gene matches: 3. CDR3 loop: CASSLAGEYNEQFF. In DNA, the CDR3 is TGTGCCAGCAGCTTGGCGGGGGAATACAATGAGCAGTTCTTC.

The rearrangement joins TRBV10-3 to TRBJ2-1; no clear D. Germline V gene sequence: CDR1 ENHRY, CDR2 SYGVKD. The CDR3 totals 19 residues. The ends were cut back, 2 bases at V and 9 bases at J, with 29 bases in the middle. CDR3 bases: TGTGCCATCAGTGAGCCTCGTAGCCCTAGTGGGTCGGAGTATGGTGAGCAGTTCTTC. Protein: CAISEPRSPSGSEYGEQFF.

This clone was observed a single time. The chain employs TRBV5-6 and TRBJ1-5; 7 positions match TRBD1. The germline V gene has CDR1 SGHDT and CDR2 YYEEEE. The V segment lost 4 bases and the J segment 6 bases; nucleotides outside the gene matches: 1. CDR3 length: 12 amino acids. The CDR3 here is CASSQGVQPQHF. As DNA, the CDR3 is TGTGCCAGCAGCCAGGGGGTTCAGCCCCAGCATTTT. Variable domain in full (rest from reference TRBV5-6 and TRBJ1-5): DAGVTQSPTHLIKTRGQQVTLRCSPKSGHDTVSWYQQALGQGPQFIFQYYEEEERQRGNFPDRFSGHQFPNYSSELNVNALLLGDSALYLCASSQGVQPQHFGDGTRLSIL.

V gene TRBV28 combines with J gene TRBJ2-7; D is possibly TRBD2 (7 bases). V was trimmed by 6 bases and J by 4 bases, leaving 16 bases between them. The CDR3 extends over 14 amino acids. CDR1 and CDR2 (germline): MDHEN, SYDVKM. The CDR3 protein is CASRGRGGVYEQYF. CDR3 nucleotides: TGTGCCAGCAGGGGAAGGGGGGGTGTGTACGAGCAGTACTTC.

The V call is TRBV6-5, the J call TRBJ2-7, with 9 bases that match TRBD2. The J segment lost 1 base and the V segment lost 6 bases, leaving 4 bases of the junction unmatched. Per the germline V gene, CDR1 is MNHEY and CDR2 is SVGAGI. There are 14 residues in the CDR3. The CDR3 sequence: CASRGSGGSYEQYF. CDR3 nucleotide sequence: TGTGCCAGCAGGGGTAGCGGGGGTTCCTACGAGCAGTACTTC.

J is TRBJ1-4 and V is TRBV10-3, with 9 positions matching TRBD1. This CDR3 is 14 amino acids long. The ends lost 5 bases at V and 7 bases at J; junction bases unmatched: 5. Germline V gene data show CDR1 as ENHRY and CDR2 as SYGVKD. CDR3 region: CAISPGTGPEKLFF. The DNA for the CDR3 is TGTGCCATCAGTCCCGGGACAGGGCCTGAAAAACTGTTTTTT.

The rearrangement joins TRBV19 to TRBJ2-7; 8 nucleotides agree with TRBD1. Germline-derived CDR1 and CDR2 are LNHDA and SQIVND (reference sequence). Trimming removed 2 bases from V and 2 bases from J; junction bases left unmatched: 5. CDR3 length: 15 amino acids. CDR3: CASSISDRGPYEQYF. Here the CDR3 DNA reads TGTGCCAGTAGTATATCAGACAGGGGCCCCTACGAGCAGTACTTC.

This clone was seen once. The chain couples TRBV5-4 to TRBJ1-5; 9 nucleotides agree with TRBD1. Trimming cost V 1 base and J 7 bases; bases outside gene matches: 9. Germline V gene lookup returns CDR1 SGHNT and CDR2 YYREEE (reference sequence). The CDR3 sequence is 16 residues long. The CDR3 region has the DNA TGTGCCAGCAGCTTGATCCGACAGGGGGAGAGACAGCCCCAGCATTTT. Its protein is CASSLIRQGERQPQHF.

CDR3 amino acids: CASSSGTRGNEQFF. For the CDR3, the DNA is TGCGCCAGCAGCTCTGGGACTAGGGGAAATGAGCAGTTCTTC. The chain has TRBV5-1 and TRBJ2-1, with TRBD2 matching over 8 bases. CDR3 length: 14 residues. V was clipped by 3 bases and J by 7 bases; unmatched bases: 6. In germline, CDR1 is SGHRS, CDR2 YFSETQ.

The rearrangement uses TRBV24-1 and TRBJ2-1; 10 positions match TRBD2. Unmatched junction bases numbered 3, after V lost 4 bases and J lost 1 base. The V gene's germline CDR1 is KGHDR and CDR2 SFDVKD. CDR3 length: 16 residues. The CDR3 DNA sequence: TGTGCCACCAGTGACAGCGGGGGGGCTTCCTACAATGAGCAGTTCTTC. It translates to CATSDSGGASYNEQFF.

The chain joins TRBV28 to TRBJ1-1; no firm D call. The CDR3 contains 11 residues. Trimming cost V 5 bases and J 8 bases, with 9 bases left between them. Germline assignment: CDR1 MDHEN and CDR2 SYDVKM. The CDR3 reads CASSPLFEAFF. Written as DNA, the CDR3 is TGTGCCAGCAGTCCTTTGTTCGAAGCTTTCTTT.

This chain connects TRBV3-1 (or the pseudogene TRBV3-2) to TRBJ2-7; 9 bases agree with TRBD1. The CDR3 spans 14 residues. J lost 4 bases, V lost 4 bases, and 5 bases had no gene match. Germline V lookup: CDR1 LGHDT, CDR2 YNNKEL (reference sequence). The CDR3 DNA reads as TGTGCCAGCAGCCCCTGGGACAGGGCTTACGAGCAGTACTTC. It encodes CASSPWDRAYEQYF.

The J gene is TRBJ1-3, the V gene TRBV2, with a possible D match to TRBD1 (5 bases). CDR3 length equals 14 residues. V lost 6 bases and J lost 4, with 13 bases in between. Germline CDR1 SNHLY, CDR2 FYNNEI. CDR3 sequence reads: CASRGTWGGNTIYF. In DNA, the CDR3 is TGTGCCAGCAGAGGGACTTGGGGAGGAAACACCATATATTTT.

This clone has only a few counts. V and J are TRBV2 and TRBJ1-5; no reliable D call. Germline CDR1 reads SNHLY; CDR2 reads FYNNEI. CDR3 length: 15 residues. Trimming left V 4 bases short and J 0 bases short, with 10 bases between. In nucleotides, the CDR3 is TGTGCCAGCAGTGGCGTTTACGATAGCAATCAGCCCCAGCATTTT. This sequence encodes CASSGVYDSNQPQHF.

This chain links TRBV6-6 with TRBJ1-1, with 8 bases matching TRBD1. CDR1 is MNHNY, CDR2 SVGAGI, per germline (reference sequence). The CDR3 is 17 residues long. Trimming took 5 bases from V and 2 from J; bases not matched to a gene: 13. This CDR3 is CASSQRTGWGFNTEAFF. CDR3 coding DNA: TGTGCCAGCAGTCAACGGACAGGGTGGGGGTTTAACACTGAAGCTTTCTTT.

The genes are TRBV4-3 and TRBJ1-6, with D possibly matching TRBD1 (6 bases). Germline-derived CDR1 and CDR2 are LGHNA and YSLEER. Deletions cut 0 bases from V and 5 bases from J, with 17 bases between. The CDR3 loop spans 18 amino acids. The CDR3 region is CASSQELQGPANNSPLHF. The CDR3 DNA sequence: TGCGCCAGCAGCCAAGAACTGCAGGGGCCCGCGAATAATTCACCCCTCCACTTT.

The J gene is TRBJ2-6, the V gene TRBV19; 11 bases fit TRBD1. CDR1 and CDR2 (germline): LNHDA, SQIVND (reference sequence). V was clipped by 9 bases and J by 4 bases; unmatched bases: 11. There are 17 residues in the CDR3. In DNA form, the CDR3 reads TGTGCCAGCCTCAGCCGGGACAGGGGGTCGGGGGCCAACGTCCTGACTTTC. Amino acids: CASLSRDRGSGANVLTF. The entire variable domain, with the rest obtained from reference TRBV19 and TRBJ2-6, is as follows: DGGITQSPKYLFRKEGQNVTLSCEQNLNHDAMYWYRQDPGQGLRLIYYSQIVNDFQKGDIAEGYSVSREKKESFPLTVTSAQKNPTAFYLCASLSRDRGSGANVLTFGAGSRLTVL.

J is TRBJ2-1 and V is TRBV10-3, with D hard to call. In germline, CDR1 is ENHRY, CDR2 SYGVKD. Trimming took off 0 bases at V and 10 bases at J, with 16 bases between the two ends. CDR3 length: 15 residues. The CDR3 region has the DNA TGTGCCATCAGTGAGTCGTTACCCTCCTCCGGGGAGCAGTTCTTC. Its protein is CAISESLPSSGEQFF.

Only one count was recorded for this clone. V gene TRBV6-4 combines with J gene TRBJ2-1, with 9 bases identical to TRBD1. Trimming at V came to 6 bases and at J to 7 bases, leaving 10 bases not matched to a gene. The CDR3 totals 15 residues. Germline V gene data show CDR1 as MRHNA and CDR2 as SNTAGT. The DNA of the CDR3 is TGTGCCAGCAGCCCAGGACAGGGGTTTTTTAATGAGCAGTTCTTC. It yields the protein CASSPGQGFFNEQFF.

CDR3 sequence: CASSLGGPGNTIYF. Here the CDR3 DNA reads TGTGCCAGCAGTTTGGGGGGGCCTGGAAACACCATATATTTT. The chain joins TRBV27 to TRBJ1-3; possible D gene TRBD1, 6 bases. V dropped 3 bases and J dropped 2 bases, with 8 bases sitting between them. The CDR3 sequence is 14 residues long. Germline lookup yields CDR1 MNHEY and CDR2 SMNVEV (reference sequence).

The CDR3: CATRGTLATNEKLFF. CDR3 bases: TGTGCCACCAGAGGGACACTAGCAACTAATGAAAAACTGTTTTTT. This chain uses TRBV19 with TRBJ1-4; a possible D gene is TRBD1 (6 bases). V shed 10 bases and J shed 0 bases, with 15 bases lying between them. Germline loops: CDR1 LNHDA, CDR2 SQIVND (reference sequence). The CDR3 runs to 15 residues.

The gene calls are TRBV5-4 and TRBJ2-1; D unclear. Germline CDR1 and CDR2: SGHNT and YYREEE (reference sequence). The CDR3 is 15 residues long. V lost 0 bases and J 0 bases, leaving 7 bases between the germline ends. The CDR3 DNA is TGTGCCAGCAGCTTGGTCACTTCCTCCTACAATGAGCAGTTCTTC. Protein product: CASSLVTSSYNEQFF.

This clone was seen once. V gene TRBV3-1 (or the pseudogene TRBV3-2) combines with J gene TRBJ1-5, with 7 nucleotides matching TRBD1. V shed 5 bases, J shed 2 bases, and the junction held 3 bases outside the gene matches. Germline V CDR1 and CDR2: LGHDT, YNNKEL (reference sequence). The CDR3 is made up of 14 amino acids. The CDR3: CASSYGQGNQPQHF. Written as DNA, the CDR3 is TGTGCCAGCAGCTACGGACAGGGCAATCAGCCCCAGCATTTT.

The rearrangement joins TRBV9 to TRBJ1-2; TRBD1 agrees at 7 bases. The CDR3 runs 13 residues. CDR1 is SGDLS, CDR2 YYNGEE, per germline. V was clipped by 3 bases and J by 3 bases; unmatched bases: 2. The CDR3 loop is CASSETGHYGYTF. CDR3 DNA: TGTGCCAGCAGCGAGACAGGGCACTATGGCTACACCTTC.

The V gene is TRBV19, the J gene TRBJ1-1; 8 positions agree with TRBD1. Germline V gene data show CDR1 as LNHDA and CDR2 as SQIVND (reference sequence). With 8 bases clipped from V and 4 bases from J, the junction kept 12 bases outside the gene matches. This CDR3 is 15 amino acids long. CDR3 sequence (DNA): TGTGCCAGTTCCGGACAGGGCGGAGTGGGCACTGAAGCTTTCTTT. Amino acids: CASSGQGGVGTEAFF.